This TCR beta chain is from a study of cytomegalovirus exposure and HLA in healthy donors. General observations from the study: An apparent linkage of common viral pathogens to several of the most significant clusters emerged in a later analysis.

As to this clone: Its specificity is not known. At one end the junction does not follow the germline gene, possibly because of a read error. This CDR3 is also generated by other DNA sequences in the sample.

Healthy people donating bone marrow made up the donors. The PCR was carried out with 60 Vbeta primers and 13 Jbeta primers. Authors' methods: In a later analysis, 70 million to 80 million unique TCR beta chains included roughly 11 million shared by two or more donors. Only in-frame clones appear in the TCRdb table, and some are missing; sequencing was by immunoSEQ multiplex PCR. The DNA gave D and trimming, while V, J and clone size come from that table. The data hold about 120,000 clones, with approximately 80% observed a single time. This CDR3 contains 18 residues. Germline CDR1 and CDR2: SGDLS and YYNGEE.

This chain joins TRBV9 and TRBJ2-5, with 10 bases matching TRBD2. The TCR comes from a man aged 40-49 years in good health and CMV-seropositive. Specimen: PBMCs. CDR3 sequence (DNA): TGTGCCAGCAGTGTAGGGCTAGCGGGGGAAGTGTACCAAGAGACCCAGTACTTC. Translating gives CASSVGLAGEVYQETQYF.